This T cell receptor beta chain was identified in a study of cytomegalovirus exposure and HLA in healthy donors (dated by TCRdb to 2016 to 2017). For the wider study: According to an earlier analysis of a few hundred of the donors, 150 million to 200 million T cells yielded over 100 million unique TCR beta sequences and roughly 280 Gb of sequence data. Typing coverage varied by locus: 629-630 donors for A, B, C, DRB1 and DQB1; approximately 560 for DQA1; about 590 for DPA1; approximately 490 for DPB1. To predict cytomegalovirus infection status, the study combined high-throughput TCR immunosequencing, statistical association of individual TCRs with disease status, and machine learning. Around 300 gigabases of sequencing data and approximately 80 million unique TCR sequences were included in an early release covering 550 to 800 HLA-typed donors. Class I and class II HLA loci were covered by the typing at four-digit resolution. Roughly five DR-DQ haplotypes were treated as single units for association and clustering because of strong linkage in the cohort. A separate validation cohort of roughly 130 different subjects was used in addition to the roughly 720-subject first cohort. An earlier analysis of approximately 640 of the donors applied high-throughput TCR beta sequencing to assess whether each TCR beta V gene segment acted as functional or pseudogenic. The T cell repertoires of several hundred subjects were profiled by immunosequencing and related to cytomegalovirus serostatus. The aim of the study was to test whether cataloging public T cell receptors could identify signatures of past pathogen exposure. Donor age, sex, ethnicity and CMV serostatus were collected together with the repertoire data. Genome-wide SNP genotypes for about three fifths of the roughly 700 donors were used in a later genetic analysis, which treated that subset as a discovery cohort. Of the approximately 400 genotyped donors, approximately 83% fell in the genetic ancestry cluster associated with self-reported Caucasian donors. All discovery cohort repertoires had been generated using a single sequencing platform. Rather than drawing on any new phenotypic data, the later analysis identified candidate immune exposures from TCR beta sequences and the way those sequences occurred across donors. A later analysis re-examined previously published TCR beta repertoires from several hundred donors and added high-resolution HLA genotyping to investigate patterns of TCR occurrence. On average, roughly 240,000 unique TCR beta nucleotide sequences were sequenced per donor among a few hundred genotyped donors of the cohort, with 15% to 20% of those sequences being non-productive. Results and caveats for the whole study, not just this receptor: Assigning TCR associations to individual alleles was difficult when HLA alleles, especially DR and DQ, strongly co-occurred. It was suggested by the authors that the approach could potentially be generalized to other disease states and immunological phenotypes. Some IMGT-functional V segments, including TRBV6-2 and TRBV6-3, could not be told apart with the 87-base-pair reads, so those segments were excluded. In a later analysis, TCR association rates were found to vary across HLA loci, with the most associated TCRs seen for DRB1 alleles and the fewest for HLA-C alleles. Correlated functional status among segregating V segments might reflect linkage disequilibrium, but an unknown experimental factor could not be ruled out. V-gene and J-gene trimming of TCR beta chains was associated with a missense DCLRE1C variant in a later genetic analysis, and the association was replicated in an independent cohort. The presence/absence analyses assumed that sequencing depth was roughly uniform across donors, and that assumption may not be true. A group of highly shared sequence variants was considered likely to be a technical artifact of the sequencing pipeline. In the study, about 150 TCR beta chains were listed as associated with cytomegalovirus. In vitro tests confirmed that a few of the cytomegalovirus-associated TCR beta chains recognize cytomegalovirus antigens. In a later analysis, HLA-associated TCR beta chains showed more clonal expansion and lower generation probabilities than non-associated chains that were equally common. A further reported finding was that TCR beta sequences accurately predicted the HLA-A and HLA-B alleles for most subjects in the first cohort. Compared with the roughly 670-donor mean, donors in an Asian-associated ancestry cluster had fewer N-insertions in productive TCRs, according to a later genetic analysis. The earlier analysis of 587 of the donors excluded fewer than 20 rarely observed V segments, including chromosome 9 orphons, because counts were too low. Across donors, most TCR sequences were observed very rarely, whereas some public TCRs were present in many individuals. In a later analysis, most CMV-associated TCR beta chains were found to appear HLA-restricted, with HLA associations seemingly driven largely by CMV exposure. Because some donors lacked HLA typing at each locus, the association tests relied only on the typed subset. Broadly in line with IMGT annotations, most TCR beta V segments showed up in productive rearrangements about 87% or about 30% of the time in an earlier analysis of 450 to 750 of the donors. According to a later analysis, parvovirus B19, influenza, CMV and Epstein-Barr virus appeared linked to several top co-occurrence clusters. CMV serostatus was the only immune exposure information available for the cohort. Only TCR beta chains were sequenced in this cohort, and the absence of alpha or paired-chain data limited detectable features. Specific HLA alleles were associated with 15,000 to 20,000 TCR beta sequences at a false discovery rate of 0.05 in a later analysis. The classifier was reported to diagnose cytomegalovirus status with high specificity and sensitivity in both the original and validation cohorts.

Library construction relied on the immunoSEQ multiplex PCR assay. A mixture of 60 forward primers for TCR Vbeta segments and 13 reverse primers for TCR Jbeta segments was used in the multiplex PCR. Amplification of the CDR3 region of rearranged TCR beta genes was performed with a multiplex PCR assay on genomic DNA. The amplified TCR beta libraries were sequenced on the Illumina HiSeq System as 87-base-pair reads. In the source study's methods: A later analysis counted some 74 million unique TCR beta chains across the 640 or so repertoires, and roughly 9.9 million of these chains were shared by at least two donors. Raw reads were error-corrected and collapsed into unique sequences with a nearest-neighbor algorithm that merged closely related sequences to remove PCR and sequencing errors. Alignment of CDR3 sequences to IMGT reference sequences was used to assign V, D and J gene segments. For a sequence to be retained, at least a six-nucleotide match to both a V gene segment and a J gene segment was required. Rearrangements were classified as productive when the CDR3 lacked stop codons and remained in frame with V and J, and all other rearrangements were classified as non-productive. Following IMGT convention, CDR3 was defined as the stretch from the second conserved V-encoded cysteine up to the conserved J-encoded phenylalanine. The earlier analysis of a few hundred of the donors excluded any sequence lacking an unambiguous match to a single V gene segment. In an earlier analysis of several hundred of the donors, V segments were called functional above 56.7% productive rearrangements and were called segregating when the between-donor standard deviation exceeded 5%. A statistical classification framework was developed to diagnose cytomegalovirus status using the catalog of TCR beta chain sequences. In a later analysis, V and J genes were assigned by comparing TCR nucleotide sequences against IMGT/GENE-DB human TR gene sequences. In a later analysis, CDR3 sequences and most-parsimonious VDJ recombination scenarios were assigned using the TCRdist pipeline. In a later analysis, every TCR beta chain was defined by the combination of its CDR3 amino acid sequence and its V-gene family, and reads without a unique V-gene family were dropped. A later analysis removed over 500 highly shared, low-generation-probability nucleotide sequences to deal with suspected cross-contamination and a sequencing artifact. In a later analysis, a clonal expansion index was calculated for each public chain from normalized within-repertoire ranks of inferred template counts. In a later analysis, generation probabilities were computed with a VDJ recombination model fitted to out-of-frame rearrangements, and the resulting probabilities were checked against IGoR. A later analysis scored TCR-TCR, TCR-HLA and TCR-CMV co-occurrence with hypergeometric tests, applying a repertoire-size bias correction to TCR pairs. To estimate false discovery rates, a later analysis permuted the HLA or CMV assignments 20 times. In a later analysis, co-occurring TCRs were grouped using DBSCAN, and TCRdist sequence similarity was added for clustering within HLA-allele-positive subsets. Repertoires with fewer than 30,000 or more than 120,000 public chains, plus five repertoires with anomalous nucleotide sharing, were excluded from co-occurrence clustering. The table comes from immuneACCESS by way of TCRdb, which keeps in-frame sequences with V and J called. Part of the clones is missing from these tables; in studies checked, under half for an unresolved V gene and the rest for unknown reasons. The DNA gave D and trimming, while V, J and clone size come from that table. The sample yields roughly 110,000 clones; roughly two thirds were counted once. Roughly 2.8% of the sample is in the top ten clones.

In regard to this clone: The antigen it recognizes is unknown. The record has no base qualities; no much larger clone is one base away.

Deletion took 2 bases off V and 10 bases off J, with a span of 10 bases between the germline ends. Sequences MNHEY (CDR1) and SVGAGI (CDR2) are obtained from the germline V gene. Inclusive of the bounding cysteine and phenylalanine, the CDR3 is 12 residues long. The CDR3 DNA has 36 bases and is translated from base 1. The cohort comprised under 700 healthy bone marrow donors. At the time of sampling, every cohort member was nominally healthy, though immune exposures that went unrecorded were likely present. The donor was CMV seronegative and belonged to the group of 350 to 400 seronegative cohort members. Each donor provided a peripheral blood sample, and peripheral blood mononuclear cells were used for TCR beta sequencing. Genomic DNA was extracted from the blood cell samples with the Qiagen DNeasy Blood Extraction Kit.

This TCR came from a female donor in good health and CMV-seronegative. Here the chain combines TRBV6-5 and TRBJ2-3; perhaps TRBD1 is the D gene, with 5 bases matching. The specimen was PBMCs. The DNA sequence is TGTGCCAGCAGTTACAAGGCAGGGTCGCAGTATTTT. This codes for CASSYKAGSQYF.